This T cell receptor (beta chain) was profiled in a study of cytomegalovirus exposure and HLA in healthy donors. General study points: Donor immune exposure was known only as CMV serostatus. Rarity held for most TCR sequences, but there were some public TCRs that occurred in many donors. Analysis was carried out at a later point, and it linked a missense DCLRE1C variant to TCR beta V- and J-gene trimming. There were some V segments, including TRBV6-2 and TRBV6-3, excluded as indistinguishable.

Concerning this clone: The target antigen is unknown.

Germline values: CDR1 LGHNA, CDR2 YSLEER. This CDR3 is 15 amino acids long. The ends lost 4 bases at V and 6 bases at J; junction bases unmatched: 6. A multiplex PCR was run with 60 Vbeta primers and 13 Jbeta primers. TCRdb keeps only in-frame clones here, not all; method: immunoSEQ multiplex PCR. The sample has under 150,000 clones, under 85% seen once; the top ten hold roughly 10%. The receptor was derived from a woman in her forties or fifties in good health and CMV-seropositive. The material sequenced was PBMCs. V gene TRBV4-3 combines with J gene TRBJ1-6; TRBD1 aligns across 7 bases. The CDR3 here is CASSRQGAINSPLHF. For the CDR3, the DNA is TGCGCCAGCAGCCGACAGGGCGCCATTAATTCACCCCTCCACTTT.